This TCR beta chain was captured by sequencing in a study of radiation and T cells in renal cell carcinoma. This sample's time point: baseline pretreatment blood. Treatment given: 15 Gy SBRT to primary tumor, nephrectomy 4 weeks later. Assay used: immunoSEQ multiplex PCR; TCRdb lists only in-frame clones, some missing. The sample lists approximately 150,000 clones; less than 90% were seen once. Germline V CDR1 and CDR2: LNHDA, SQIVND (reference sequence). The CDR3 spans 15 residues. The ends were cut back, 7 bases at V and 2 bases at J, with 17 bases in the middle. The sequence came from a woman in her 70s with renal cell carcinoma. The specimen comprised blood, sampled from a patient whose treatment included radiotherapy and nephrectomy. This chain connects TRBV19 to TRBJ1-1, with a tentative D call TRBD1 (5 bases). The CDR3 loop is CASNLVLQANTEAFF. The DNA of the CDR3 is TGTGCCAGTAACCTGGTCCTACAGGCCAACACTGAAGCTTTCTTT.